The 12 T cell receptor beta chains below come from one sample, sequenced in a study of blood T cell repertoires in COVID-19. Measured with immunoSEQ multiplex PCR; TCRdb has only the in-frame clones, and not every one. The sample includes hundreds of thousands of clones, 85% of them seen just once. Sequencing was carried out using peripheral blood. These receptors came from a young woman with acute or convalescent COVID-19.

V gene TRBV3-1 (or the pseudogene TRBV3-2) combines with J gene TRBJ2-2; D call uncertain. This CDR3 is built from 12 residues. The germline V gene encodes CDR1 LGHDT and CDR2 YNNKEL (reference sequence). V lost 4 bases and J lost 3, with 3 bases in between. The CDR3 bases are TGTGCCAGCAGCCCCTACACCGGGGAGCTGTTTTTT. Encoded protein: CASSPYTGELFF.

CDR3 amino acids: CATSDLTSGLNNEQFF. DNA of the CDR3: TGTGCCACCAGTGATTTGACTAGCGGACTCAACAATGAGCAGTTCTTC. The chain employs TRBV24-1 and TRBJ2-1; TRBD2 matches at 8 bases. Germline V gives CDR1 KGHDR, CDR2 SFDVKD. This CDR3 comprises 16 residues. The V and J ends lost 0 bases and 5 bases, in that order; junction bases with no gene match: 5.

The V gene is TRBV3-1 (or the pseudogene TRBV3-2), the J gene TRBJ2-2; the D is unclear. The germline gives CDR1 LGHDT, CDR2 YNNKEL (reference sequence). Trimming cost V 2 bases and J 6 bases, with 7 bases left between them. The CDR3 has 13 amino acids. The DNA of the CDR3 is TGTGCCAGCAGCCAAAGAGGCGCCGGGGAGCTGTTTTTT. It is translated as CASSQRGAGELFF.

The chain couples TRBV27 to TRBJ2-4, with D tentatively TRBD2 (5 bases). With 4 bases removed from V and 0 bases from J, the gap between germline ends came to 13 bases. The CDR3 runs 16 residues. Germline CDR1 and CDR2: MNHEY and SMNVEV (reference sequence). CDR3: CASSSTGSRAKNIQYF. CDR3 DNA sequence: TGTGCCAGCAGTTCGACGGGGTCGAGAGCCAAAAACATTCAGTACTTC.

This sequence joins TRBV10-3 and TRBJ2-1; 7 positions match TRBD2. Losses at the gene ends were 7 bases for V and 5 bases for J; bases not matched to a gene: 8. CDR1 is ENHRY and CDR2 is SYGVKD in the germline V gene. The CDR3 extends over 14 amino acids. The CDR3 nucleotides read TGTGCCATCAACGACGCTAGCGGCAACAATGAGCAGTTCTTC. Translation: CAINDASGNNEQFF.

The chain's CDR3 is CASSLSLSLAPDTQYF. CDR3 nucleotides: TGTGCCAGCAGTTTATCCCTCTCCCTGGCCCCGGATACGCAGTATTTT. The gene calls are TRBV27 and TRBJ2-3; D not certain. Germline V CDR1 and CDR2: MNHEY, SMNVEV (reference sequence). There are 16 residues in the CDR3. Deletions cut 0 bases from V and 6 bases from J, with 16 bases between.

The chain uses TRBV4-1 and TRBJ1-1; TRBD1 matches at 8 bases. CDR1 is MGHRA, CDR2 YSYEKL, per germline. The CDR3 is 15 residues long. V trimming: 3 bases; J trimming: 5 bases; junction bases outside the gene matches: 8. In nucleotides, the CDR3 is TGCGCCAGCAGCCAGGCAGGACAGGGTACGACTGAAGCTTTCTTT. This sequence encodes CASSQAGQGTTEAFF.

The rearrangement links TRBV15 to TRBJ1-2; D might be TRBD1 (5 bases). V lost 0 bases and J lost 1, with 12 bases in between. Germline CDR1 reads LNHNV; CDR2 reads YYDKDF (reference sequence). The CDR3 is made up of 16 amino acids. The CDR3 loop reads CATSRDRQDINYGYTF. The CDR3 DNA sequence: TGTGCCACCAGCAGAGATCGCCAGGACATTAACTATGGCTACACCTTC.

This clone has more than one count but fewer than ten. This sequence joins TRBV5-6 and TRBJ2-1, with 9 bases aligning to TRBD2. The germline V gene has CDR1 SGHDT and CDR2 YYEEEE. Trimming took 0 bases from V and 0 from J; bases not matched to a gene: 7. The CDR3 length is 18 residues. The CDR3 sequence: CASSLDQLAGFSYNEQFF. CDR3 DNA: TGTGCCAGCAGCTTGGACCAGCTAGCGGGATTCTCCTACAATGAGCAGTTCTTC.

As for this clone: The sample holds other DNA sequences that translate to the same CDR3. The chain couples TRBV7-3 to TRBJ1-1; 7 nucleotides match TRBD1. V dropped 4 bases and J dropped 6; count of bases not matched to a gene: 5. In germline, CDR1 is SGHTA, CDR2 FQGTGA. The CDR3 has 13 amino acids. The CDR3 DNA reads TGTGCCAGCAGCTCTCAGGGGGAGGCTGAAGCTTTCTTT. It codes for CASSSQGEAEAFF. Full variable domain (outside the CDR3, taken from reference TRBV7-3 and TRBJ1-1): GAGVSQTPSNKVTEKGKYVELRCDPISGHTALYWYRQSLGQGPEFLIYFQGTGAADDSGLPNDRFFAVRPEGSVSTLKIQRTERGDSAVYLCASSSQGEAEAFFGQGTRLTVV.

This clone was observed once. Other DNA variants within this sample encode the same CDR3. This chain connects TRBV12-3 or TRBV12-4 to TRBJ2-3; no clear D. There are 11 residues in the CDR3. Trimming shortened V by 6 bases and J by 4 bases, and 5 bases separated the two germline ends. CDR3 coding DNA: TGTGCCAGCAGCCTAGCAGATACGCAGTATTTT. Amino acids: CASSLADTQYF.

The J gene is TRBJ1-1, the V gene TRBV5-1; D possibly corresponds to TRBD1 (6 bases). The CDR3 is 14 amino acids. The V gene lost 1 base and the J gene lost 3 bases, with 10 bases spanning the gap. CDR1 is SGHRS and CDR2 is YFSETQ in the germline V gene. CDR3 nucleotides: TGCGCCAGCAGCTTGACAGGGATGGACACTGAAGCTTTCTTT. Amino acid sequence: CASSLTGMDTEAFF.